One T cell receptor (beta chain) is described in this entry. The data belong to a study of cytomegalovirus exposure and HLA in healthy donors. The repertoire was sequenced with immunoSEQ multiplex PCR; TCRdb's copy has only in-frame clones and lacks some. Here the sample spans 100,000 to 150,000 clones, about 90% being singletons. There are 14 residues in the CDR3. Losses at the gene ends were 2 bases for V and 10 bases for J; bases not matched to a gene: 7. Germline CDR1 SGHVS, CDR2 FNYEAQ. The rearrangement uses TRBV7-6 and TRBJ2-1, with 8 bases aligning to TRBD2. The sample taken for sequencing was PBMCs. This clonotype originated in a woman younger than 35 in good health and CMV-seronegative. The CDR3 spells CASSLLTSGPEQFF. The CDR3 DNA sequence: TGTGCCAGCAGCTTACTTACTAGCGGCCCCGAGCAGTTCTTC.